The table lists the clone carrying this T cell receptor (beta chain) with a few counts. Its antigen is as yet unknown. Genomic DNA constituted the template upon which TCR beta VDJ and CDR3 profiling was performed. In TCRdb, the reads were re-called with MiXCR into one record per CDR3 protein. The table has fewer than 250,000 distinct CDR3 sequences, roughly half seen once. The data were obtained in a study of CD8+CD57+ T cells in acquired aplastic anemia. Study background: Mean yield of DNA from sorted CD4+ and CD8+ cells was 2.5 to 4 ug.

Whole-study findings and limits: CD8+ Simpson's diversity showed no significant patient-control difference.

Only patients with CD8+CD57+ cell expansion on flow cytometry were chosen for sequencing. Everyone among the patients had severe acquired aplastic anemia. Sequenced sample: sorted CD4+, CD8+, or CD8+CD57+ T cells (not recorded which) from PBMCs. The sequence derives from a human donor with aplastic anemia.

The CDR3 sequence is CASSYRDSTEAFF. The CDR3 nucleotides read TGTGCCAGCAGTTACAGGGACAGCACTGAAGCTTTCTTT. J is TRBJ1-1 and V is TRBV6-2 or TRBV6-3, with TRBD1 identical over 7 bases. Unmatched junction bases numbered 1, after V lost 2 bases and J lost 4 bases. The CDR3 sequence is 13 residues long. Germline assignment: CDR1 MNHEY and CDR2 SVGEGT.